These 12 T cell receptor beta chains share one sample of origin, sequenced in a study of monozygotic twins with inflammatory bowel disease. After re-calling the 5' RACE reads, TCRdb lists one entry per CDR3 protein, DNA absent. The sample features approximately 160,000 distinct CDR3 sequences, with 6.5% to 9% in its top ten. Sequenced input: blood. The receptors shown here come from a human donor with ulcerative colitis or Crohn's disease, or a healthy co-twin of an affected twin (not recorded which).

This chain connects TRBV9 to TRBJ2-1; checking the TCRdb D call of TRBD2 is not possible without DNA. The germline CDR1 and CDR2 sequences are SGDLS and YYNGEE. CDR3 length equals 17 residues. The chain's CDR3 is CASSVVRFGLGTIGPFF.

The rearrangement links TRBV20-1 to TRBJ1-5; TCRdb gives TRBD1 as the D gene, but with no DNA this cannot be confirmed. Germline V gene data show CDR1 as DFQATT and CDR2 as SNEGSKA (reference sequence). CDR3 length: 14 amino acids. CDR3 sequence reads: CSALNRWSNQPQHF.

CDR3 in amino acids: CASSLTGQQNTGELFF. This chain joins TRBV6-5 and TRBJ2-2; with no DNA, the TCRdb D assignment of TRBD1 cannot be verified. Germline V gene data show CDR1 as MNHEY and CDR2 as SVGAGI. This CDR3 is 16 amino acids long.

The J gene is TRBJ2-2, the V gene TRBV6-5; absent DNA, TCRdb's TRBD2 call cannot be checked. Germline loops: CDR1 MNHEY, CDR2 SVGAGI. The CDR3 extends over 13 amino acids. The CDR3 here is CASSPGLPGELFF.

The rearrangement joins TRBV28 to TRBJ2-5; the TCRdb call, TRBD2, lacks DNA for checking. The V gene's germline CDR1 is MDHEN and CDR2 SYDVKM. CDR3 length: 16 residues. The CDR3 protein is CASSEREWSTQETQYF. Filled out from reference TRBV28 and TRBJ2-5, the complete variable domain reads DVKVTQSSRYLVKRTGEKVFLECVQDMDHENMFWYRQDPGLGLRLIYFSYDVKMKEKGDIPEGYSVSREKKERFSLILESASTNQTSMYLCASSEREWSTQETQYFGPGTRLLVL.

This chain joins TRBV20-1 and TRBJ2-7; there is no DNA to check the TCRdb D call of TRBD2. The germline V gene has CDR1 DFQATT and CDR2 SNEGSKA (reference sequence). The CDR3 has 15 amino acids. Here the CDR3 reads CSASGVGHRPGGQYF.

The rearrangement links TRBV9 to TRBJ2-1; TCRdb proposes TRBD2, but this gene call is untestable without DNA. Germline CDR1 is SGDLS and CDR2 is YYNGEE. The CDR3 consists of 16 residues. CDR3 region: CASSRTPGLALDEQFF.

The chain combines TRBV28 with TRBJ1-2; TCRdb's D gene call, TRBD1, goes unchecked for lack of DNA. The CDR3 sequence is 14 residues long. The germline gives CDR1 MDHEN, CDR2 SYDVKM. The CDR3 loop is CASREGHPNGGYTF.

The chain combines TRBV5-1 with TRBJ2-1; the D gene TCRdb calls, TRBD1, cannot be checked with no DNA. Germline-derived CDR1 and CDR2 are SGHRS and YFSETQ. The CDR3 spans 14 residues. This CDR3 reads CASSVRDRGHEQFF.

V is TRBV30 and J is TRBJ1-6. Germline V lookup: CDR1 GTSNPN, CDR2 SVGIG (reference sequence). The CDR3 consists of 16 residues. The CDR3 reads CAWTAFGGTYNSPLHF.

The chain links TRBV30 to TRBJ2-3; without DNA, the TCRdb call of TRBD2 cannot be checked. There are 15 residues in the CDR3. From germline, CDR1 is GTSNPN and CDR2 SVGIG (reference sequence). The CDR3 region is CAWSVRTGALDTQYF. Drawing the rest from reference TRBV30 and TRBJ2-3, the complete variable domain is SQTIHQWPATLVQPVGSPLSLECTVEGTSNPNLYWYRQAAGRGLQLLFYSVGIGQISSEVPQNLSASRPQDRQFILSSKKLLLSDSGFYLCAWSVRTGALDTQYFGPGTRLTVL.

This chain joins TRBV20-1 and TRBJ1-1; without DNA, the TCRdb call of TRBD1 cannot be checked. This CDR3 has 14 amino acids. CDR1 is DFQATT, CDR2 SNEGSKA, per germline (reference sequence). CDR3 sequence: CSASLRTGVPEAFF.